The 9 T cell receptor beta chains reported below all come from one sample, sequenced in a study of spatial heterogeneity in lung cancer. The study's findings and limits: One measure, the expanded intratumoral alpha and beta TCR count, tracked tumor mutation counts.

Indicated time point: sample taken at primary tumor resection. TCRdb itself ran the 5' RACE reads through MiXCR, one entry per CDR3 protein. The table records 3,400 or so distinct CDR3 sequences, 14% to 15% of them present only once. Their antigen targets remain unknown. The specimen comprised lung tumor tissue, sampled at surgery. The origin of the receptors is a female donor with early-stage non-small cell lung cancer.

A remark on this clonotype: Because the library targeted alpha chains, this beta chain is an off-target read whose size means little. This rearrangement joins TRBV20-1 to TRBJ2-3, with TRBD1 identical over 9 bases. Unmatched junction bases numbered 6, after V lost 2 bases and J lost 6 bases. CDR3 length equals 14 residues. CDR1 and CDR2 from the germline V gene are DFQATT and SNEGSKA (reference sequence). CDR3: CSARNRGRGDTQYF. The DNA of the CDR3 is TGCAGTGCTAGAAACAGGGGGCGAGGCGATACGCAGTATTTT.

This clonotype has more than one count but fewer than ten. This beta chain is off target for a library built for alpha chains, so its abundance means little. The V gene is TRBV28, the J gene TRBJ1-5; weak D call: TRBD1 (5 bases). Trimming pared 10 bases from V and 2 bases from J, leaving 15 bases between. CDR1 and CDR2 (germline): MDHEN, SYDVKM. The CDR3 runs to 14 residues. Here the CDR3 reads CATLYGGGNQPQHF. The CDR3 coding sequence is TGTGCCACCCTGTATGGGGGTGGCAATCAGCCCCAGCATTTT.

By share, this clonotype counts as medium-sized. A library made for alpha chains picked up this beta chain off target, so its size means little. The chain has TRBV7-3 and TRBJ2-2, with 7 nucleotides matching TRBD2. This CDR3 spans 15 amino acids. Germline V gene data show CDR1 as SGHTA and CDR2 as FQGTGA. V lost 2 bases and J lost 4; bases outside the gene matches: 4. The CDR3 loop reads CASSLLGGGTGELFF. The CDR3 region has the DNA TGTGCCAGCAGCTTACTTGGCGGGGGCACCGGGGAGCTGTTTTTT.

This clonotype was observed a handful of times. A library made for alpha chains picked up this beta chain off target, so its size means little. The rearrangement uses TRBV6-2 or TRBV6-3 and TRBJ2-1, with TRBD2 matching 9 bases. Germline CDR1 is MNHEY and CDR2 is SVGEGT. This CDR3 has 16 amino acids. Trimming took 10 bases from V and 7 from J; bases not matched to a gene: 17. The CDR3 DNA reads TGTGCCACCTACCCTTCCGGGACTAGCCCCACTAATGAGCAGTTCTTC. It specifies CATYPSGTSPTNEQFF.

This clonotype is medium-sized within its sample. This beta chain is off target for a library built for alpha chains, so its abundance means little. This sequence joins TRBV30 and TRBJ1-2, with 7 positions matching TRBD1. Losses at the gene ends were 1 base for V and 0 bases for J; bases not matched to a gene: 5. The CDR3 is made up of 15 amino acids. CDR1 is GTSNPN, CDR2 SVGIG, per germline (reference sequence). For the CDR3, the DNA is TGTGCCTGGAGTGCTCCGGGACAGACTAACTATGGCTACACCTTC. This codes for CAWSAPGQTNYGYTF.

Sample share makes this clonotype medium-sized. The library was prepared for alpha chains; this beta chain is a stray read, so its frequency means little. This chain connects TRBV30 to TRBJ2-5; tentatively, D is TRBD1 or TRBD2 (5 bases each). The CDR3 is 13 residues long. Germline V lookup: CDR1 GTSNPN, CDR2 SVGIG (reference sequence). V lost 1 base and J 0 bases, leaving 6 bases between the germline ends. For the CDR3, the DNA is TGTGCCTGGAGTGGGGACCACCAAGAGACCCAGTACTTC. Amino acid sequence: CAWSGDHQETQYF.

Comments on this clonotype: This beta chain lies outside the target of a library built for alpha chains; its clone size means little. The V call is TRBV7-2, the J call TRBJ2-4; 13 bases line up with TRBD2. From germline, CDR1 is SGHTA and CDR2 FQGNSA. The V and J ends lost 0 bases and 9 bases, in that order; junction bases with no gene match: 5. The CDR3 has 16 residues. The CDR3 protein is CASSLARLAGGSIQYF. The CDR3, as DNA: TGTGCCAGCAGCTTAGCAAGACTAGCGGGGGGTTCCATTCAGTACTTC.

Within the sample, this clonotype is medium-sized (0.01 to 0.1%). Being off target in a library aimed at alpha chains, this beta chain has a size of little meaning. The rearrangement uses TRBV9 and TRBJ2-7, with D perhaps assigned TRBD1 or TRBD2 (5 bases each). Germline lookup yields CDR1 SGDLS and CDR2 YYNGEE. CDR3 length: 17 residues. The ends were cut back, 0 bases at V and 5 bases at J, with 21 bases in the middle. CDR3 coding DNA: TGTGCCAGCAGCGTAGAAAACCGGGACGAGAGGTCCGACGAGCAGTACTTC. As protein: CASSVENRDERSDEQYF.

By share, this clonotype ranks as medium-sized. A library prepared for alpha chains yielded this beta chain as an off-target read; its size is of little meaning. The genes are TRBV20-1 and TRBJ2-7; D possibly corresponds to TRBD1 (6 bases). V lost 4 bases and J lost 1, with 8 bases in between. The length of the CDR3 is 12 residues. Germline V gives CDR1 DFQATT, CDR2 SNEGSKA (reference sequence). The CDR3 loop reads CSANRVSYEQYF. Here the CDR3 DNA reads TGCAGTGCTAACAGGGTTTCCTACGAGCAGTACTTC.